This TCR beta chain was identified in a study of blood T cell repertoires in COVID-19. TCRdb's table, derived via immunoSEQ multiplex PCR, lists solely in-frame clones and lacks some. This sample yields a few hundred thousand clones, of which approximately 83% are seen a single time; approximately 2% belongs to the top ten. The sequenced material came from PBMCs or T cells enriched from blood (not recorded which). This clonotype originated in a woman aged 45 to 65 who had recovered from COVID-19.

CDR3 loop: CASGTSGNEQFF. The DNA of the CDR3 is TGTGCCAGCGGGACTAGCGGGAATGAGCAGTTCTTC. The chain carries TRBV19 and TRBJ2-1; 12 nucleotides match TRBD2. The V and J ends lost 9 bases and 7 bases, in that order; junction bases with no gene match: 1. This CDR3 is 12 amino acids long. From germline, CDR1 is LNHDA and CDR2 SQIVND (reference sequence).